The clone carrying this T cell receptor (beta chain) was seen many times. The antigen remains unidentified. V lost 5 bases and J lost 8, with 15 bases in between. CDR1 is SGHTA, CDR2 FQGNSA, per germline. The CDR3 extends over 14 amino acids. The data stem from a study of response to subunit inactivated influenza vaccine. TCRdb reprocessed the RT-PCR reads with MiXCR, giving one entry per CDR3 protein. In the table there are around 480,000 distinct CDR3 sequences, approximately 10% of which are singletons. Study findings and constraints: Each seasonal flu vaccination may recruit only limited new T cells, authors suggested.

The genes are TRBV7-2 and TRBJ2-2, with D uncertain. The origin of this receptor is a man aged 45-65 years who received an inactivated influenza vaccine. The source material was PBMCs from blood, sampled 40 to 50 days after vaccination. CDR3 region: CASSVRGVVGELFF. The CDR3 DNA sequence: TGTGCCAGCAGCGTAAGAGGAGTAGTGGGGGAGCTGTTTTTT.